A single sample is the source of the 15 T cell receptor beta chains below, sequenced in a study of T-cell reconstitution after alpha-beta-depleted transplantation in children. TCRbeta library construction was performed incorporating unique molecular identifiers. One entry per CDR3 protein results from TCRdb running MiXCR on the PCR reads. The repertoire holds nearly 550,000 distinct CDR3 sequences, with around 19% as singletons. Source: PBMCs from the stem cell graft donor, taken from the stem cell graft. Receptors originate from a human donor who donated a stem cell graft to a child with acute lymphoblastic leukemia.

CDR3 coding DNA: TGTGCCAGCAGCAACCGAGACAGGGACCTCCACTTT. This codes for CASSNRDRDLHF. This chain joins TRBV12-3 or TRBV12-4 and TRBJ1-6; TRBD1 aligns across 7 bases. The CDR3 has 12 residues. Unmatched junction bases numbered 8, after V lost 6 bases and J lost 15 bases.

V gene TRBV29-1 combines with J gene TRBJ2-7, with a weak D call TRBD1 (6 bases). The CDR3 runs to 13 residues. V was cut by 6 bases and J by 2 bases, with 14 bases left in between. The V gene's germline CDR1 is SQVTM and CDR2 ANQGSEA. This chain's CDR3 is CSVEDRITYEQYF. The CDR3 DNA follows: TGCAGCGTGGAGGACAGAATCACCTACGAGCAGTACTTC.

V is TRBV20-1 and J is TRBJ2-1, with a weak D call TRBD1 (6 bases). Trimming removed 2 bases from V and 8 bases from J, with 16 bases in between. The CDR3 sequence is 14 residues long. CDR1 DFQATT and CDR2 SNEGSKA come from the germline V gene (reference sequence). The CDR3 sequence is CSARKAPGVHEQFF. CDR3 bases: TGCAGTGCTAGAAAGGCCCCAGGGGTCCATGAGCAGTTCTTC.

The CDR3 here is CSAKLAGRADTQYF. CDR3 nucleotides: TGCAGTGCTAAACTAGCGGGTAGGGCAGATACGCAGTATTTT. The chain carries TRBV20-1 and TRBJ2-3, with TRBD2 matching over 9 bases. J was trimmed by 4 bases and V by 4 bases; bases with no gene match: 6. Germline loops: CDR1 DFQATT, CDR2 SNEGSKA (reference sequence). The CDR3 is 14 amino acids.

This clonotype was seen more than once but under ten times. The chain has TRBV6-1 and TRBJ2-1; D unclear. V was cut by 10 bases and J by 0 bases, with 13 bases left in between. Germline CDR1 reads MNHNS; CDR2 reads SASEGT. This CDR3 is 14 amino acids long. The CDR3 sequence is CAIMTSSSYNEQFF. As DNA, the CDR3 is TGTGCCATTATGACCTCGAGCTCCTACAATGAGCAGTTCTTC.

This clonotype has only a few counts. V and J are TRBV9 and TRBJ2-2; 8 bases agree with TRBD1. V was pared by 5 bases and J by 3 bases, with 3 bases of the junction left unmatched. The CDR3 length is 14 residues. In germline, CDR1 is SGDLS, CDR2 YYNGEE. The CDR3 loop reads CASRVQGDTGELFF. The CDR3, as DNA: TGTGCCAGCAGAGTACAGGGGGACACCGGGGAGCTGTTTTTT.

This clonotype was observed a few times. This sequence joins TRBV5-6 and TRBJ2-4; 9 bases map to TRBD1. The CDR3 covers 14 residues. V lost 0 bases and J lost 11; bases outside the gene matches: 6. CDR1 and CDR2 (germline): SGHDT, YYEEEE. This chain's CDR3 is CASSLGGQGTVQYF. The CDR3 DNA sequence: TGTGCCAGCAGCTTGGGTGGACAGGGGACCGTTCAGTACTTC.

This chain connects TRBV5-1 to TRBJ2-7, with D possibly being TRBD2 (5 bases). There are 13 residues in the CDR3. Germline CDR1 and CDR2: SGHRS and YFSETQ. V was cut by 4 bases and J by 12 bases, with 20 bases left in between. The CDR3 DNA reads as TGCGCCAGCAGCCAAACTAGGACCAGCTCTGTGTACTTC. It encodes CASSQTRTSSVYF.

The chain couples TRBV2 to TRBJ2-1; D not certain. Germline CDR1 reads SNHLY; CDR2 reads FYNNEI. The CDR3 has 13 residues. V lost 7 bases, J lost 3 bases, and 10 bases lay in between. The chain's CDR3 is CASKPGDYNEQFF. The DNA of the CDR3 is TGTGCCAGCAAACCGGGCGACTACAATGAGCAGTTCTTC.

This clonotype showed up just a few times. This sequence joins TRBV20-1 and TRBJ1-3; possible D gene TRBD1, 6 bases. Germline V gives CDR1 DFQATT, CDR2 SNEGSKA (reference sequence). The length of the CDR3 is 17 residues. The germline V and J ends were trimmed by 1 base and 3 bases, with 19 bases remaining between them. The DNA for the CDR3 is TGCAGTGCTAGAGGTGAACAGGGTCCTAACTTTGGAAACACCATATATTTT. This gives the protein CSARGEQGPNFGNTIYF.

This clonotype was picked up a small number of times. The chain combines TRBV28 with TRBJ2-1; 8 bases align to TRBD2. V gave up 5 bases and J gave up 7 bases; unmatched junction bases: 10. Germline assignment: CDR1 MDHEN and CDR2 SYDVKM. The CDR3 sequence is 15 residues long. CDR3 region: CASSLTGTRWNEQFF. The DNA for the CDR3 is TGTGCCAGCAGTCTGACCGGGACTAGATGGAATGAGCAGTTCTTC.

The chain employs TRBV27 and TRBJ2-1; D is possibly TRBD1 or TRBD2 (7 bases each). Looked up from germline, CDR1 is MNHEY and CDR2 is SMNVEV (reference sequence). The CDR3 consists of 15 residues. Deletions cut 5 bases from V and 4 bases from J, with 15 bases between. This CDR3 reads CASSPGGAPYNEQFF. CDR3 nucleotides: TGTGCCAGCAGTCCAGGGGGGGCCCCTTACAATGAGCAGTTCTTC.

This clonotype came up a few times. V is TRBV11-1 and J is TRBJ2-7; 7 bases match TRBD1. This CDR3 contains 14 residues. J lost 2 bases, V lost 4 bases, and 5 bases had no gene match. The V gene's germline CDR1 is SGHAT and CDR2 FQDESV (reference sequence). For the CDR3, the DNA is TGTGCCAGCAGCTCGGGACAGACCACCTACGAGCAGTACTTC. Residues: CASSSGQTTYEQYF. The full variable domain, with the rest looked up from reference TRBV11-1 and TRBJ2-7, is EAEVAQSPRYKITEKSQAVAFWCDPISGHATLYWYRQILGQGPELLVQFQDESVVDDSQLPKDRFSAERLKGVDSTLKIQPAELGDSAMYLCASSSGQTTYEQYFGPGTRLTVT.

V and J are TRBV10-2 and TRBJ1-1; D remains unclear. Trimming removed 7 bases at V and 2 bases at J, with 11 bases between. This CDR3 is built from 13 residues. The germline V gene has CDR1 WSHSY and CDR2 SAAADI. The CDR3 loop reads CASIPSPNTEAFF. The CDR3 nucleotides are TGCGCCAGCATCCCCTCACCAAACACTGAAGCTTTCTTT.

This clonotype was seen more than once but under ten times. The CDR3 region is CSALPGGRDTGELFF. The CDR3 DNA sequence: TGCAGTGCCCTTCCCGGGGGCCGGGACACCGGGGAGCTGTTTTTT. The chain recombines TRBV20-1 with TRBJ2-2, with D perhaps being TRBD1 or TRBD2 (6 bases each). From germline, CDR1 is DFQATT and CDR2 SNEGSKA (reference sequence). Trimming removed 6 bases from V and 3 bases from J, with 17 bases in between. CDR3 size: 15 residues.